This entry features one T cell receptor (beta chain) sequence. The entry originates in a study of blood T cell repertoires in COVID-19. Study at large: Spain, Italy and the United States supplied samples that represented acute and convalescent COVID-19. T cells, B-cell-depleted T cells, or PBMCs supplied cDNA or gDNA.

The CDR3 is made up of 14 amino acids. V was trimmed by 2 bases and J by 0 bases, leaving 6 bases between them. Germline lookup yields CDR1 MNHEY and CDR2 SVGEGT. The authors' processing: Reference gene primer amplification gave nucleated cell count estimates. The method was immunoSEQ multiplex PCR; TCRdb's version includes in-frame clones alone and lacks a portion of them. V and J calls and clone size are those listed in that table; D and trimming were worked out from the DNA. The sample holds roughly 87,000 clones, around four fifths seen once. The V gene is TRBV6-2 or TRBV6-3, the J gene TRBJ2-3; D gene ambiguous. Sequencing was performed on peripheral blood. This receptor was identified in a woman in her 70s with acute or convalescent COVID-19. Here the CDR3 reads CASSYGSSTDTQYF. CDR3 bases: TGTGCCAGCAGTTACGGCAGTAGCACAGATACGCAGTATTTT.